Each of the 9 T cell receptor beta chains below was sequenced from the same sample in a study of lymphopenia after photon versus proton radiotherapy. Generated by immunoSEQ multiplex PCR, the TCRdb table keeps only in-frame clones and is missing some. The sample has 6,500 to 9,000 clones, roughly 91% seen once. Sequencing used peripheral blood, obtained from a patient treated with photon-based radiotherapy. These TCRs come from a man between 60 and 75 years old with cholangiocarcinoma.

The CDR3 coding sequence is TGTGCCAGTAGCAAAACCGGCGGACTAGCGGGAGTCAACGAGCAGTACTTC. This translates into CASSKTGGLAGVNEQYF. The rearrangement uses TRBV19 and TRBJ2-7, with 13 nucleotides matching TRBD2. The CDR3 loop spans 17 amino acids. Germline V lookup: CDR1 LNHDA, CDR2 SQIVND (reference sequence). J was trimmed by 5 bases and V by 6 bases; bases with no gene match: 13.

The V gene is TRBV6-6, the J gene TRBJ2-7, with a weak D call TRBD1 (6 bases). V was cut by 0 bases and J by 4 bases, with 10 bases left in between. The CDR3 is 14 residues long. The germline V gene encodes CDR1 MNHNY and CDR2 SVGAGI (reference sequence). CDR3 residues: CASSYSDRTYEQYF. The CDR3 DNA sequence: TGTGCCAGCAGTTACTCGGACAGAACTTACGAGCAGTACTTC.

This clone was picked up a small number of times. The genes are TRBV7-9 and TRBJ2-1, with D unclear. The CDR3 extends over 14 amino acids. V gave up 4 bases and J gave up 8 bases, with 15 bases separating them. The germline CDR1 and CDR2 sequences are SEHNR and FQNEAQ (reference sequence). In nucleotides, the CDR3 is TGTGCCAGCAGCTCGGTGGGCATCCAGGATGAGCAGTTCTTC. This translates into CASSSVGIQDEQFF. Drawing the rest from reference TRBV7-9 and TRBJ2-1, the complete variable domain is DTGVSQNPRHKITKRGQNVTFRCDPISEHNRLYWYRQTLGQGPEFLTYFQNEAQLEKSRLLSDRFSAERPKGSFSTLEIQRTEQGDSAMYLCASSSVGIQDEQFFGPGTRLTVL.

The V call is TRBV13, the J call TRBJ1-2, with D perhaps matching TRBD1 (5 bases). V lost 2 bases and J lost 5, with 18 bases in between. Germline V lookup: CDR1 PRHDT, CDR2 FYEKMQ (reference sequence). The CDR3 contains 16 residues. CDR3 DNA: TGTGCCAGCAGCTTATCCTTCAGGGAAGTAATGTATGGCTACACCTTC. Translated: CASSLSFREVMYGYTF. Full variable domain (rest looked up from reference TRBV13 and TRBJ1-2): AAGVIQSPRHLIKEKRETATLKCYPIPRHDTVYWYQQGPGQDPQFLISFYEKMQSDKGSIPDRFSAQQFSDYHSELNMSSLELGDSALYFCASSLSFREVMYGYTFGSGTRLTVV.

The chain carries TRBV2 and TRBJ1-1; D not certain. This CDR3 is 14 amino acids long. Germline CDR1 reads SNHLY; CDR2 reads FYNNEI. V shed 3 bases and J shed 0 bases, with 8 bases lying between them. The CDR3 here is CASSDVSVNTEAFF. DNA of the CDR3: TGTGCCAGCAGTGATGTCAGCGTGAACACTGAAGCTTTCTTT.

The chain links TRBV19 to TRBJ2-3, with TRBD2 as a possible D gene (6 bases). Trimming pared 3 bases from V and 5 bases from J, leaving 15 bases between. This CDR3 comprises 15 residues. CDR1 and CDR2 from the germline V gene are LNHDA and SQIVND (reference sequence). This chain's CDR3 is CASSMVGGPGDTQYF. In DNA, the CDR3 is TGTGCCAGTAGTATGGTAGGAGGGCCGGGAGATACGCAGTATTTT.

The V call is TRBV11-2, the J call TRBJ2-5; either TRBD1 or TRBD2 may supply D (5 bases each). Looked up from germline, CDR1 is SGHAT and CDR2 is FQNNGV. V was pared by 5 bases and J by 4 bases, with 17 bases between. The CDR3 loop spans 15 amino acids. CDR3 DNA: TGTGCCAGCAGCAGCAGGGACCTGGGCGGAGAGACCCAGTACTTC. Translated: CASSSRDLGGETQYF.

Concerning this clone itself: A read error may be the cause here, since a much bigger clone is one base away. Within the sample, other DNA sequences also encode this same CDR3. This chain joins TRBV10-1 and TRBJ2-3, with 7 bases lining up with TRBD2. The germline gives CDR1 WNHNN, CDR2 SYGVQD (reference sequence). V lost 5 bases, J lost 6 bases, and 8 bases stayed unmatched. The CDR3 is made up of 14 amino acids. CDR3 in DNA: TGCGCCAGCAGTTTAGCGGGTCTGGAGGATACGCAGTATTTT. This sequence encodes CASSLAGLEDTQYF.

This chain links TRBV7-2 with TRBJ2-2; D is perhaps TRBD2 (6 bases). V was cut by 2 bases and J by 4 bases, with 11 bases left in between. The CDR3 totals 15 residues. Germline CDR1 and CDR2: SGHTA and FQGNSA. Here the CDR3 reads CASSLLGGGTGELFF. CDR3 coding DNA: TGTGCCAGCAGCTTACTGGGGGGTGGCACCGGGGAGCTGTTTTTT.